Sequencing of this TCR delta chain was carried out in a study of delta chain sequences of gamma delta T cells (TCRdb year 2017). Libraries came from PCR. The sequencer listed for this sample is Illumina MiSeq. The public reads were reprocessed by TCRdb using CATT, and rows of matching DNA were later combined. This sample lists 3,000 to 4,000 delta-chain clones; about 61% were detected once. The ten most abundant clones make up 45% to 60% of the sample. From the cysteine through the phenylalanine, the CDR3 covers 20 amino acids. The retained sequence is limited to the CDR3, 60 bases, with the frame set at the first base. Per the germline V gene, GEAIGNYY is the CDR1 and EKD is the CDR2. Of note for this clone: Its recognized antigen is unknown. One end of the junction fails to match germline, which may point to a read error.

Sequences were obtained from a tumor sample. In this chain, TRDV2 is recombined with TRDJ1, with a weak D call of TRDD3 (5 bases match). The source is a human donor with breast cancer. The CDR3 protein is CACDTQSREGDRPYIDKFIF. The DNA reads TGTGCCTGTGACACCCAGTCACGGGAAGGGGACCGACCTTACATCGATAAATTCATCTTT.